A selection of T cell receptor beta chains follows, all from one sample in a study of early T cells in non-severe SARS-CoV-2 infection. TCRdb redid the calling of the 5' RACE reads with MiXCR, one entry per CDR3 protein. Here the sample spans 95,000 to 100,000 distinct CDR3 sequences, about 13% being singletons. The sequenced sample consisted of whole blood. The receptors originated from an adult who was a healthcare worker with PCR-confirmed SARS-CoV-2 infection or an uninfected control (not recorded which). CDR3s include the opening cysteine and the closing phenylalanine or tryptophan. D genes are given only for firm matches. The size field is filled for only some rows; it gives once, few, many or a size class.

D gene	V gene	J gene	clone size	CDR3 DNA	CDR3 protein
.	TRBV20-1	TRBJ1-1	many	TGCAGTGCTAGAGCGGGGAACACTGAAGCTTTCTTT	CSARAGNTEAFF
TRBD1	TRBV29-1	TRBJ1-2	many	TGCAGCGTTCCGACAGGGGACTATGGCTACACCTTC	CSVPTGDYGYTF
.	TRBV5-1	TRBJ2-3	few	TGCGCCAGCAGCTTTGCGGGCTACAACACAGATACGCAGTATTTT	CASSFAGYNTDTQYF
.	TRBV5-1	TRBJ2-5	many	TGCGCCAGCAGCTTAGGTGGGTCGTTGGAGACCCAGTACTTC	CASSLGGSLETQYF
.	TRBV7-3	TRBJ1-1	few	TGTGCCAGCAGCTGGGGGGCTAACACTGAAGCTTTCTTT	CASSWGANTEAFF
TRBD1	TRBV29-1	TRBJ1-1	few	TGCAGCGTTCGAGGGGGCTTCGGACAGGGAATGGGCACTGAAGCTTTCTTT	CSVRGGFGQGMGTEAFF
.	TRBV7-9	TRBJ2-1	many	TGTGCCAGCTCCCTGGTTGGTCTTCATGAGCAGTTCTTC	CASSLVGLHEQFF
TRBD1	TRBV5-4	TRBJ1-6	many	TGTGCCAGCAGCTCGCCAGGACAGGGGGCTTTATCACCCCTCCACTTT	CASSSPGQGALSPLHF
.	TRBV11-2	TRBJ1-2	.	TGTGCCAGCAGCCGAACAGTAAACTATGGCTACACCTTC	CASSRTVNYGYTF
.	TRBV29-1	TRBJ2-1	many	TGCTTGTCACAAGACAACAATTTGCTCTTC	CLSQDNNLLF
TRBD2	TRBV7-6	TRBJ2-2	.	TGTGCCAGCAGGGCTACTAGCGGGGTACCCTCCGGGGAGCTGTTTTTT	CASRATSGVPSGELFF
.	TRBV28	TRBJ2-1	many	TGTGCCAGCACCTCCGGACAGCTACGTCAGTTCTTC	CASTSGQLRQFF
.	TRBV7-9	TRBJ1-2	many	TGTGCCAGCAGCTTACAGAGGGAAAGTGGCTACACCTTC	CASSLQRESGYTF
.	TRBV4-3	TRBJ2-7	few	TGCGCCAGCAGCGTGGGGCCTCCAAGCAGCTCCTACGAGCAGTACTTC	CASSVGPPSSSYEQYF
.	TRBV2	TRBJ1-5	many	TGTGCCAGCACGGTCAGGGAGGGACAGCCCCAGCATTTT	CASTVREGQPQHF
TRBD1	TRBV20-1	TRBJ1-5	many	TGCAGTGTGACAGGGGGCCGATATAGCAATCAGCCCCAGCATTTT	CSVTGGRYSNQPQHF
.	TRBV5-1	TRBJ2-3	many	TGCGCCAGCAGCTTGGTCGGGCAAAGCACAGATACGCAGTATTTT	CASSLVGQSTDTQYF
TRBD1	TRBV20-1	TRBJ1-4	many	TGCAGTGCTAGGTCCTCACAGGGGCTGTTTTTT	CSARSSQGLFF
TRBD1	TRBV27	TRBJ2-7	.	TGTGCCAGCAGTTTAGGGACAGGGGGCACCTACGAGCAGTACTTC	CASSLGTGGTYEQYF
.	TRBV21-1	TRBJ1-6	few	TGTGCCAGCAGCCCCTGCGTGGGGTCACCCCTCCACTTT	CASSPCVGSPLHF
TRBD1	TRBV11-2	TRBJ2-7	few	TGTGCCAGCAGCTTTAGGGGAACCGGGACAGGGCTCAACGAGCAGTACTTC	CASSFRGTGTGLNEQYF
.	TRBV12-3/TRBV12-4	TRBJ2-2	.	TGTGCCAGCAGTTTCTTCACCGGGGAGCTGTTTTTT	CASSFFTGELFF
TRBD1	TRBV20-1	TRBJ2-7	.	TGCAGTGCTAGAAATCCACAGGGGTCCTACGAGCAGTACTTC	CSARNPQGSYEQYF
.	TRBV5-4	TRBJ2-7	few	TGTGCCAGCGTAGAGGGGCGGGCGCAGTACTTC	CASVEGRAQYF
.	TRBV6-5	TRBJ2-5	.	TGTGCCAGCAGTTACAGCGAGACCCAGTACTTC	CASSYSETQYF
TRBD1	TRBV13	TRBJ1-3	many	TGTGCCAGCAGCCTGCGGACAGGGAGGGACACCATATATTTT	CASSLRTGRDTIYF
.	TRBV5-6	TRBJ1-6	many	TGTGCCAGCAGCCCGAATACCGGGGGTGGAGAATCACCCCTCCACTTT	CASSPNTGGGESPLHF
.	TRBV7-2	TRBJ2-7	.	TGTGCCAGCAGCTTAGGTGCGGGTGACTACGAGCAGTACTTC	CASSLGAGDYEQYF
.	TRBV23-1	TRBJ1-5	many	TGCGCCAGCATCGGCACCCAGGGCGGGCGCAATCAGCCCCAGCATTTT	CASIGTQGGRNQPQHF
.	TRBV28	TRBJ1-5	few	TGTGCCAGCAGATCAGGGTGGGGACAGCCCCAGCATTTT	CASRSGWGQPQHF
TRBD1	TRBV5-4	TRBJ2-7	few	TGTGCCAGCAGCTTTGGAACAGGGGTAAACGAGCAGTACTTC	CASSFGTGVNEQYF
TRBD2	TRBV5-4	TRBJ2-3	few	TGTGCCAGCAGGTCTAGCGGGGGGGCCACAGATACGCAGTATTTT	CASRSSGGATDTQYF
.	TRBV9	TRBJ2-1	few	TGTGCCAGCAGCGTAGGGAGTTCTTCTTACAATGAGCAGTTCTTC	CASSVGSSSYNEQFF
.	TRBV11-2	TRBJ2-5	many	TGTGCCAGCAGCTTCGTATGGGGGGGCCACCAAGAGACCCAGTACTTC	CASSFVWGGHQETQYF